This TCR beta chain was sequenced in a study of blood T cell repertoires in COVID-19. At the level of the study: The United States, Italy and Spain provided the acute and convalescent COVID-19 samples. Nucleic acid was either cDNA or gDNA, and it came from T cells, B-cell-depleted T cells, or PBMCs.

The V and J ends lost 4 bases and 10 bases respectively, with 15 bases between them. CDR1 is SGHNT, CDR2 YYREEE, per germline (reference sequence). CDR3 length: 13 amino acids. This clone was recorded only once. Authors' analysis steps: The authors estimated nucleated cell counts from reference gene primer amplification. Measured with immunoSEQ multiplex PCR; TCRdb has only the in-frame clones, and not every one. V and J calls and clone size are copied from that table; D and trimming were computed from the DNA. The repertoire holds hundreds of thousands of clones, with around 80% as singletons. The chain carries TRBV5-4 and TRBJ2-1; D is possibly TRBD2 (6 bases). The sequence derives from a woman aged 50 to 60 with acute or convalescent COVID-19. The specimen sequenced was peripheral blood. The CDR3, as DNA: TGTGCCAGCAGCCCCTCCATGCGGGACGAGCAGTTCTTC. It codes for CASSPSMRDEQFF.